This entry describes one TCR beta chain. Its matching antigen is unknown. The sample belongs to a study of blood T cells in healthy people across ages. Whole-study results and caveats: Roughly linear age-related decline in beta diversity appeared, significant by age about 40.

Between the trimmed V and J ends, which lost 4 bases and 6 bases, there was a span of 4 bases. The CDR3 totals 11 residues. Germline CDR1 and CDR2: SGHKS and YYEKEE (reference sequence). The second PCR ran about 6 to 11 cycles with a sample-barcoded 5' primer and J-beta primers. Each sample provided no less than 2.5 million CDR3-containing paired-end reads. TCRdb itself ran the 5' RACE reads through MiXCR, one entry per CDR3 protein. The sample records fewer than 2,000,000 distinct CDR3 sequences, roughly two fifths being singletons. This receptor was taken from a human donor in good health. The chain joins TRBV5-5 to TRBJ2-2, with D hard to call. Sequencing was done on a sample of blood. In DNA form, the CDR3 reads TGTGCCAGCAGCAGCTCCGGGGAGCTGTTTTTT. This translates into CASSSSGELFF.